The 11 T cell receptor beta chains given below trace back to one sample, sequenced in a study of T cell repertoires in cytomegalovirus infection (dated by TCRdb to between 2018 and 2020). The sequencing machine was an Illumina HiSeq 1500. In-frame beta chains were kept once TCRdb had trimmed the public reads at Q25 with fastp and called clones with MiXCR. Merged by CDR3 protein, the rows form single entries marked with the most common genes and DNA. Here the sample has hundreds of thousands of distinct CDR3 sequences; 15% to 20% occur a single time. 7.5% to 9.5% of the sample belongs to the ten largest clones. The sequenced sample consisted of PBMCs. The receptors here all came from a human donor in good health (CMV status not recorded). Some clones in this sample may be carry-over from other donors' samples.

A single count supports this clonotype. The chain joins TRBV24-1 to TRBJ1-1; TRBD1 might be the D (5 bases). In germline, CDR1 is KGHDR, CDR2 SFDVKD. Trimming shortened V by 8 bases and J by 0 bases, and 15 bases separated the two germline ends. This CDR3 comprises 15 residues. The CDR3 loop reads CATTPPDTLNTEAFF. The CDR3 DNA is TGTGCCACCACCCCCCCGGACACCCTGAACACTGAAGCTTTCTTT.

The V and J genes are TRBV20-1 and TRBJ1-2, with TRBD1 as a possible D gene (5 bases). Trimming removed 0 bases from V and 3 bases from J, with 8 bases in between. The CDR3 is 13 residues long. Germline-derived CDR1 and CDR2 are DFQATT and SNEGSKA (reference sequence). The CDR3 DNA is TGCAGTGCTAGAGAGGGGGAATACTATGGCTACACCTTC. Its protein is CSAREGEYYGYTF.

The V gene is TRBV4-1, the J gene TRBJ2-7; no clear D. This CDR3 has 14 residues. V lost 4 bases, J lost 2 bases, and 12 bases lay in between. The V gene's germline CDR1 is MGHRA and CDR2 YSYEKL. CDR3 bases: TGCGCCAGCAGCCGACTTTCGGATACCTACGAGCAGTACTTC. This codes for CASSRLSDTYEQYF.

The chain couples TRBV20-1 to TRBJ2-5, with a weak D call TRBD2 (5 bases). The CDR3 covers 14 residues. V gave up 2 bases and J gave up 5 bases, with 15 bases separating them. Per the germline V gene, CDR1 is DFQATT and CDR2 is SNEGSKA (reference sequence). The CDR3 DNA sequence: TGCAGTGCTAGAACCCCCGGGGTGGGCGAGACCCAGTACTTC. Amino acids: CSARTPGVGETQYF.

Written as DNA, the CDR3 is TGTGCCAGCAGCTTAGAAGGTTCAGCCAAAAACATTCAGTACTTC. The encoded protein is CASSLEGSAKNIQYF. V gene TRBV7-2 combines with J gene TRBJ2-4; D gene ambiguous. V lost 1 base to trimming and J lost 0 bases, with 7 bases between them. CDR1 and CDR2 (germline): SGHTA, FQGNSA. This CDR3 region has 15 residues.

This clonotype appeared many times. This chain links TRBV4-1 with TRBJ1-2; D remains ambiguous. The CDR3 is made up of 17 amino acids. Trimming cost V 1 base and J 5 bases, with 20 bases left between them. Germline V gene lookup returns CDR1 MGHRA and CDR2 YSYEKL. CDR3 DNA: TGCGCCAGCAGCCAAGGCCCCGATGGTTGGGATCGGTATGGCTACACCTTC. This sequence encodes CASSQGPDGWDRYGYTF.

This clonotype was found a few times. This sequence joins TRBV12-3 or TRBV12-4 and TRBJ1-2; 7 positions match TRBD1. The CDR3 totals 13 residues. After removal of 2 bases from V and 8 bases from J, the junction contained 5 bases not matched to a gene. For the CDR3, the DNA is TGTGCCAGCAGTTTAAGGGACAGCGGGGGCTACACCTTC. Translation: CASSLRDSGGYTF.

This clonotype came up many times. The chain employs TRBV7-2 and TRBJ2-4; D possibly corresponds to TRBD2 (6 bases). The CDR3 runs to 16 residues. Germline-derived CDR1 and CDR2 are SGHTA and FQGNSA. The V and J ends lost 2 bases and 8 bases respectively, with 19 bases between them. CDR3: CASSLSFLAGMDIQYF. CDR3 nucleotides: TGTGCCAGCAGCTTAAGCTTCCTGGCGGGGATGGACATTCAGTACTTC.

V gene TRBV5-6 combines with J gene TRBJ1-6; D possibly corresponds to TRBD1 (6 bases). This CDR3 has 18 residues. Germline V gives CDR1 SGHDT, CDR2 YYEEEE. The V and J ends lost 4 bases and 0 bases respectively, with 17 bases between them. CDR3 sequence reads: CASSVGGRGASYNSPLHF. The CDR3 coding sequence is TGTGCCAGCAGCGTTGGGGGCAGGGGAGCCTCCTATAATTCACCCCTCCACTTT.

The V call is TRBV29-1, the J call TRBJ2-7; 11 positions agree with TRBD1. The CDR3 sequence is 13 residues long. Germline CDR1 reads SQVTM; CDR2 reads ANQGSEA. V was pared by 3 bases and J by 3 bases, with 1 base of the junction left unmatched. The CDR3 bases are TGCAGCGTTGACGGGACAGGGGGCTACGAGCAGTACTTC. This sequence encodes CSVDGTGGYEQYF.

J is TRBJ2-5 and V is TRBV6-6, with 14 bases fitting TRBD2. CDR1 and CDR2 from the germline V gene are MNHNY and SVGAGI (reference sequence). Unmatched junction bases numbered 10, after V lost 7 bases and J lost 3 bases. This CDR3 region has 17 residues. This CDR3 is CASTPGGLAGDEETQYF. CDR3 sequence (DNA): TGTGCCAGCACCCCGGGGGGACTAGCGGGGGATGAAGAGACCCAGTACTTC.